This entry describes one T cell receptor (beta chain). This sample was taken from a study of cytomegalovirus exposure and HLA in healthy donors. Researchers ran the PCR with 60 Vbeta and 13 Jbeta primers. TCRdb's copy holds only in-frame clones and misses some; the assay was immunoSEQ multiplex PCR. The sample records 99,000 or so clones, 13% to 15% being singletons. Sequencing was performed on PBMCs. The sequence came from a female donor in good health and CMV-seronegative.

The CDR3 region is CASSLWGTSGNNEQFF. In DNA, the CDR3 is TGTGCCAGCAGCTTATGGGGGACTAGCGGGAACAATGAGCAGTTCTTC. V and J are TRBV7-9 and TRBJ2-1; 13 positions agree with TRBD2. The length of the CDR3 is 16 residues. Unmatched junction bases numbered 3, after V lost 2 bases and J lost 5 bases. Germline V gene sequence: CDR1 SEHNR, CDR2 FQNEAQ (reference sequence).